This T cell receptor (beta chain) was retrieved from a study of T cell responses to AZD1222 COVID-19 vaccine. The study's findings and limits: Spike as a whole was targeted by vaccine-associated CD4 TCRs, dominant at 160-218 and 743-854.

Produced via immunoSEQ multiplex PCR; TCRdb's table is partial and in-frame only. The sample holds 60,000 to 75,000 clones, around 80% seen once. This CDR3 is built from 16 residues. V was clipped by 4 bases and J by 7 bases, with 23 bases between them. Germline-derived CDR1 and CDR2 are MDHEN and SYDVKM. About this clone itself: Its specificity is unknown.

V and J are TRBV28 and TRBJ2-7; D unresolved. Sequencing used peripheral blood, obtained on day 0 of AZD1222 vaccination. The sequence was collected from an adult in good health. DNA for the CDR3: TGTGCCAGCAGTTCCCCTATAAGAGACCCTTCCCAAGAGCAGTACGTC. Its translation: CASSSPIRDPSQEQYV.